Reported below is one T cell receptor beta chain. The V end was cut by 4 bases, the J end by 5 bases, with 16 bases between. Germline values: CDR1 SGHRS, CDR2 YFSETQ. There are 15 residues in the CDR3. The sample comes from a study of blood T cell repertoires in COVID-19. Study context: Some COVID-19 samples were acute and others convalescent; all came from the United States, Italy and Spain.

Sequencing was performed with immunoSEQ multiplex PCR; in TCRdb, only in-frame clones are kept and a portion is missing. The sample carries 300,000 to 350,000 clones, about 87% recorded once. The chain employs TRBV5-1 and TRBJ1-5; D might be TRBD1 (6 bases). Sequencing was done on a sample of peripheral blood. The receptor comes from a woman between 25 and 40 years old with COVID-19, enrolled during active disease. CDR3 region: CASSPQGTMDQPQHF. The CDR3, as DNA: TGCGCCAGCAGCCCACAGGGAACAATGGATCAGCCCCAGCATTTT.